The 4 T cell receptor beta chains given below trace back to one sample, sequenced in a study of cytomegalovirus exposure and HLA in healthy donors. It was with 60 Vbeta and 13 Jbeta primers that the PCR ran. Here immunoSEQ multiplex PCR was the method, and the copy in TCRdb shows in-frame clones only, minus some. The table has more than 100,000 clones, roughly 80% seen once. Sequencing used PBMCs. Every receptor here comes from a man aged 25-45 years in good health and CMV-seronegative.

This rearrangement joins TRBV6-1 to TRBJ1-5; 7 bases agree with TRBD1. J lost 7 bases, V lost 6 bases, and 6 bases had no gene match. Looked up from germline, CDR1 is MNHNS and CDR2 is SASEGT. The CDR3 sequence is 13 residues long. The DNA of the CDR3 is TGTGCCAGCAGCGACAGGGTGAGACAGCCCCAGCATTTT. It codes for CASSDRVRQPQHF.

The count of this clone is one. The V call is TRBV5-6, the J call TRBJ1-6; no clear D. The CDR3 spans 12 residues. The germline CDR1 and CDR2 sequences are SGHDT and YYEEEE. Trimming took off 4 bases at V and 7 bases at J, with 6 bases between the two ends. Written as DNA, the CDR3 is TGTGCCAGCAGCCTCTTGAATTCACCCCTCCACTTT. Amino acids: CASSLLNSPLHF.

This sequence joins TRBV19 and TRBJ2-5; 10 bases align to TRBD2. The CDR3 is 17 residues long. The V segment lost 4 bases and the J segment 7 bases; nucleotides outside the gene matches: 15. Germline V gives CDR1 LNHDA, CDR2 SQIVND (reference sequence). The CDR3: CASSTLPGLALEGTQYF. CDR3 DNA: TGTGCCAGTAGTACTCTCCCGGGACTAGCGTTGGAAGGGACCCAGTACTTC.

The chain has TRBV7-9 and TRBJ2-7; no firm D call. From germline, CDR1 is SEHNR and CDR2 FQNEAQ (reference sequence). Trimming removed 4 bases at V and 3 bases at J, with 19 bases between. This CDR3 region has 16 residues. CDR3 residues: CASSSRGTVLRYEQYF. Here the CDR3 DNA reads TGTGCCAGCAGCTCGAGAGGTACGGTCCTCCGCTACGAGCAGTACTTC. Complete variable domain (other parts from reference TRBV7-9 and TRBJ2-7): DTGVSQNPRHKITKRGQNVTFRCDPISEHNRLYWYRQTLGQGPEFLTYFQNEAQLEKSRLLSDRFSAERPKGSFSTLEIQRTEQGDSAMYLCASSSRGTVLRYEQYFGPGTRLTVT.